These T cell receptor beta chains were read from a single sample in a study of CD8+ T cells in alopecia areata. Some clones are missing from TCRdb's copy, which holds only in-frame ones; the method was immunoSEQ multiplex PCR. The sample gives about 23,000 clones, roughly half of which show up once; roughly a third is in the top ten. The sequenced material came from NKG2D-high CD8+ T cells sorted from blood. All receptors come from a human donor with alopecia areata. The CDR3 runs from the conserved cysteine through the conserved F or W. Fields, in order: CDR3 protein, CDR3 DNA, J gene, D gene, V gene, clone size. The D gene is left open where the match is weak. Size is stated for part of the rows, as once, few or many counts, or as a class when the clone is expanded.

CDR3: CASSLGTAYGYTF
DNA: TGTGCCAGCAGCTTAGGGACAGCCTATGGCTACACCTTC
J: TRBJ1-2
D: .
V: TRBV7-8
size: .

CDR3: CASSSLMGAWFYEQYF
DNA: TGTGCCAGCAGCTCCCTTATGGGGGCTTGGTTCTACGAGCAGTACTTC
J: TRBJ2-7
D: .
V: TRBV28
size: .

CDR3: CASSLFKGTTEAFF
DNA: TGTGCCAGCAGTTTATTTAAGGGAACCACTGAAGCTTTCTTT
J: TRBJ1-1
D: .
V: TRBV28
size: .

CDR3: CSVEDNEQFF
DNA: TGCAGCGTTGAAGACAATGAGCAGTTCTTC
J: TRBJ2-1
D: .
V: TRBV29-1
size: once

CDR3: CASGQTGGGETQYF
DNA: TGTGCTAGTGGCCAGACAGGGGGCGGGGAGACCCAGTACTTC
J: TRBJ2-5
D: TRBD1
V: TRBV12-5
size: .

CDR3: CASSLGYGLNEQFF
DNA: TGTGCCAGCAGCTTGGGGTATGGTCTCAATGAGCAGTTCTTC
J: TRBJ2-1
D: .
V: TRBV5-6
size: few

CDR3: CASSLVLANGETQYF
DNA: TGTGCCAGCAGCTTAGTCTTGGCGAACGGGGAGACCCAGTACTTC
J: TRBJ2-5
D: .
V: TRBV11-2
size: .

CDR3: CASSQNHGYNEQFF
DNA: TGCGCCAGCAGCCAGAATCACGGGTACAATGAGCAGTTCTTC
J: TRBJ2-1
D: .
V: TRBV4-1
size: few

CDR3: CATSQAGTNTEAFF
DNA: TGTGCCACCTCCCAGGCAGGGACGAACACTGAAGCTTTCTTT
J: TRBJ1-1
D: .
V: TRBV27
size: .

CDR3: CASSLTAYEQYF
DNA: TGTGCCAGCAGCTTAACTGCCTACGAGCAGTACTTC
J: TRBJ2-7
D: .
V: TRBV11-2
size: .

CDR3: CASSSRTGRQQPQHF
DNA: TGTGCCAGCAGTTCAAGGACAGGGAGGCAGCAGCCCCAGCATTTT
J: TRBJ1-5
D: TRBD1
V: TRBV27
size: .

CDR3: CATSRERTDPSTF
DNA: TGTGCCACCAGCAGAGAGAGGACAGACCCGAGCACCTTC
J: TRBJ1-2
D: .
V: TRBV15
size: .

CDR3: CAISESGSGSYEQYF
DNA: TGTGCCATCAGTGAGTCGGGTAGCGGATCCTACGAGCAGTACTTC
J: TRBJ2-7
D: .
V: TRBV10-3
size: .

CDR3: CASSEGRWNTGELFF
DNA: TGTGCCAGCAGTGAGGGACGATGGAACACCGGGGAGCTGTTTTTT
J: TRBJ2-2
D: .
V: TRBV2
size: .

CDR3: CASGDMLSEQYF
DNA: TGTGCCAGCGGTGATATGCTCAGCGAGCAGTACTTC
J: TRBJ2-7
D: .
V: TRBV10-3
size: .

CDR3: CASSPKLGQAYNSPLHF
DNA: TGCGCCAGCAGCCCCAAACTGGGACAGGCTTATAATTCACCCCTCCACTTT
J: TRBJ1-6
D: TRBD1
V: TRBV4-1
size: few

CDR3: CASSWTGDEQYF
DNA: TGTGCCAGCAGCTGGACAGGGGACGAGCAGTACTTC
J: TRBJ2-7
D: TRBD1
V: TRBV5-5
size: many

CDR3: CASSIGWGRNEQYF
DNA: TGTGCCAGTAGTATAGGATGGGGTCGGAACGAGCAGTACTTC
J: TRBJ2-7
D: .
V: TRBV19
size: few

CDR3: CASSDLGQPKPDTQYF
DNA: TGTGCCAGCAGCGACCTCGGACAGCCCAAGCCAGATACGCAGTATTTT
J: TRBJ2-3
D: .
V: TRBV11-3
size: .

CDR3: CASSVEGQGNEQYF
DNA: TGTGCCAGCAGCGTAGAAGGACAGGGGAACGAGCAGTACTTC
J: TRBJ2-7
D: TRBD1
V: TRBV9
size: .

CDR3: CASKGGLNTEAFF
DNA: TGCGCCAGCAAGGGGGGATTGAACACTGAAGCTTTCTTT
J: TRBJ1-1
D: .
V: TRBV5-1
size: .

CDR3: CASQAGPPPHF
DNA: TGTGCCAGCCAAGCGGGGCCCCCTCCGCATTTT
J: TRBJ1-5
D: .
V: TRBV19
size: .

CDR3: CAWSVWADNSYEQYF
DNA: TGTGCCTGGAGTGTATGGGCAGACAACTCCTACGAGCAGTACTTC
J: TRBJ2-7
D: .
V: TRBV30
size: .

CDR3: CASTNLYNEQFF
DNA: TGTGCCAGCACAAACTTGTACAATGAGCAGTTCTTC
J: TRBJ2-1
D: .
V: TRBV5-6
size: .

CDR3: CASSLMTGNTEAFF
DNA: TGTGCCAGCAGCTTAATGACCGGAAATACTGAAGCTTTCTTT
J: TRBJ1-1
D: .
V: TRBV7-9
size: few

CDR3: CASSVGLGATEAFF
DNA: TGTGCCAGCAGCGTAGGCCTGGGGGCCACTGAAGCTTTCTTT
J: TRBJ1-1
D: .
V: TRBV9
size: .

CDR3: CASRSPPAFNEQFF
DNA: TGTGCCAGCAGGTCCCCTCCGGCCTTCAATGAGCAGTTCTTC
J: TRBJ2-1
D: .
V: TRBV7-9
size: .

CDR3: CASSGPSRPEQYF
DNA: TGTGCCAGCAGCGGACCGTCTAGACCCGAGCAGTACTTC
J: TRBJ2-7
D: .
V: TRBV9
size: few

CDR3: CASSSTDTQYF
DNA: TGTGCCAGCAGTTCGACAGATACGCAGTATTTT
J: TRBJ2-3
D: .
V: TRBV7-9
size: few

CDR3: CASRPRSLDTQYF
DNA: TGTGCCAGCAGACCCCGCTCCTTGGATACGCAGTATTTT
J: TRBJ2-3
D: .
V: TRBV6-5
size: .

CDR3: CASSLVIGVTTNEKLFF
DNA: TGTGCCAGCAGCTTAGTGATAGGGGTTACAACTAATGAAAAACTGTTTTTT
J: TRBJ1-4
D: .
V: TRBV7-6
size: few

CDR3: CASSPPGPGGYEQYF
DNA: TGTGCCAGCTCACCACCGGGGCCTGGGGGCTACGAGCAGTACTTC
J: TRBJ2-7
D: .
V: TRBV18
size: .

CDR3: CASSPWTGVNQETQYF
DNA: TGTGCCAGCAGTCCTTGGACAGGGGTTAACCAAGAGACCCAGTACTTC
J: TRBJ2-5
D: TRBD1
V: TRBV28
size: few

CDR3: CASSPVLGNTIYF
DNA: TGTGCCAGCAGCCCGGTCTTGGGAAACACCATATATTTT
J: TRBJ1-3
D: .
V: TRBV7-9
size: few

CDR3: CASSVGRRRYQETQYF
DNA: TGTGCCAGCAGTGTAGGACGGAGGCGGTACCAAGAGACCCAGTACTTC
J: TRBJ2-5
D: .
V: TRBV2
size: few

CDR3: CASSLVGARARETQYF
DNA: TGTGCCAGCAGCTTAGTCGGTGCCAGGGCTAGGGAGACCCAGTACTTC
J: TRBJ2-5
D: .
V: TRBV7-2
size: few

CDR3: CASSDSRTHPSGYTF
DNA: TGTGCCAGTAGTGATTCCCGGACACATCCTTCTGGCTACACCTTC
J: TRBJ1-2
D: .
V: TRBV19
size: few